This TCR beta chain was documented in a study of shared clonotypes between healthy human individuals. Germline V gene sequence: CDR1 SGHRS, CDR2 YFSETQ. The V gene end was trimmed by 0 bases and the J gene end by 0 bases; junction bases not matched to a gene: 11. The CDR3 has 18 amino acids. Assay execution proceeded at the deep level. Every unsorted PBMC PCR replicate was loaded with around 270 ng DNA, approximately 30,000 T cell genomes. Researchers sequenced unsorted PBMC DNA using ten immunoSEQ deep assay plates. This table comes from immunoSEQ multiplex PCR, and its TCRdb copy is limited to in-frame clones, with some not included. The sample has about 450,000 clones, more than 75% seen once. All the donors were Caucasian adults who lived in Nashville, Tennessee.

The TCR comes from a woman aged 40 to 55 in good health. Some clones in this sample may be carry-over from other donors' samples. The sequenced sample was PBMCs. J is TRBJ2-7 and V is TRBV5-1; 8 bases line up with TRBD2. CDR3 sequence reads: CASSLEASGLRYSYEQYF. CDR3 DNA sequence: TGCGCCAGCAGCTTGGAGGCTAGCGGGCTCAGGTACTCCTACGAGCAGTACTTC.